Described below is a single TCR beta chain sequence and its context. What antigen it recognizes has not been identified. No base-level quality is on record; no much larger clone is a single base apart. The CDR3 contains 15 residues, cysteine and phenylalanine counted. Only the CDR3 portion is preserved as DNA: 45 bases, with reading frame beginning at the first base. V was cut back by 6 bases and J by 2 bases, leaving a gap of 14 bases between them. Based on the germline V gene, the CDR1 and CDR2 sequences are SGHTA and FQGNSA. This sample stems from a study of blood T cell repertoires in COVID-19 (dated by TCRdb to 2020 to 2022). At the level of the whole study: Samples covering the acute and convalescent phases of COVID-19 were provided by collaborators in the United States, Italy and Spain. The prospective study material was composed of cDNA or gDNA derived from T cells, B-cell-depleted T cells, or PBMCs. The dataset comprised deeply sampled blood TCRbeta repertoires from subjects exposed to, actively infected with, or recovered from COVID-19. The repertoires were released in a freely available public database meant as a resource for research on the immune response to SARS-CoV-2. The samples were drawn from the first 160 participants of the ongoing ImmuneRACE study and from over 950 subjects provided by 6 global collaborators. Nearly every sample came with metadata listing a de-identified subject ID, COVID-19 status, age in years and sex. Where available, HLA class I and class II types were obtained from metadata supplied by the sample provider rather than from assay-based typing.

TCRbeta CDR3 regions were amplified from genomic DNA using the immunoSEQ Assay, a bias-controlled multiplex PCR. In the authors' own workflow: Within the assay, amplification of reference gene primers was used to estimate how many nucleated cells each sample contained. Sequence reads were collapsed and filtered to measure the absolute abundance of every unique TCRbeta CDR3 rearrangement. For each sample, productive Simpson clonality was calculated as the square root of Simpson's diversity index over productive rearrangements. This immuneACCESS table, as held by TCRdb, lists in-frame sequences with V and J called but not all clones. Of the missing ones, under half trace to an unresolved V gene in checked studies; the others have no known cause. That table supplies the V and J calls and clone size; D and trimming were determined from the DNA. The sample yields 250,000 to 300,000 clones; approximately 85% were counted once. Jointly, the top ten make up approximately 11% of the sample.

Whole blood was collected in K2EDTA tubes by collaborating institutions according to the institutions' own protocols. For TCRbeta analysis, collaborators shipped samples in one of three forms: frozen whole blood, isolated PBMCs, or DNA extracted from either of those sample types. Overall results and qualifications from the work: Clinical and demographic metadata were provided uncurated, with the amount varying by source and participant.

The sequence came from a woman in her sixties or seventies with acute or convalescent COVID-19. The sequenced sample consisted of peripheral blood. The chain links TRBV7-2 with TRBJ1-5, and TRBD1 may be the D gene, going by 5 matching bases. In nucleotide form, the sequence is TGTGCCAGCAGATTAACAGGCCCGGGCAATCAGCCCCAGCATTTT. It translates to CASRLTGPGNQPQHF.